The entry below describes one T cell receptor beta chain. Its specificity is unknown. This record comes from a study of a mutant IDH1 vaccine in newly diagnosed glioma. Study in general: Patients were pretreated with radiotherapy, temozolomide, or both, mostly both. Broader study findings: It was about 95% of patients that developed vaccine-induced immune responses.

Time point defined: week 35, safety follow-up. All doses held 300 ug of mutant IDH1 20-mer peptide, with topical imiquimod. Repertoires were generated with immunoSEQ multiplex PCR, while TCRdb's copy carries only in-frame clones and drops some. The sample includes 40,000 to 55,000 clones, 60% to 85% of them seen just once. Sample: PBMCs, taken from a glioma patient whose treatment included an IDH1 peptide vaccine. This receptor was taken from a man in his forties or fifties with glioma.

CDR3: CASKPRDFIYEQYF. CDR3 bases: TGTGCCAGCAAGCCCCGGGACTTTATATACGAGCAGTACTTC. The chain carries TRBV2 and TRBJ2-7, with D perhaps matching TRBD2 (6 bases). This CDR3 comprises 14 residues. V was trimmed by 7 bases and J by 4 bases, leaving 17 bases between them. Looked up from germline, CDR1 is SNHLY and CDR2 is FYNNEI.